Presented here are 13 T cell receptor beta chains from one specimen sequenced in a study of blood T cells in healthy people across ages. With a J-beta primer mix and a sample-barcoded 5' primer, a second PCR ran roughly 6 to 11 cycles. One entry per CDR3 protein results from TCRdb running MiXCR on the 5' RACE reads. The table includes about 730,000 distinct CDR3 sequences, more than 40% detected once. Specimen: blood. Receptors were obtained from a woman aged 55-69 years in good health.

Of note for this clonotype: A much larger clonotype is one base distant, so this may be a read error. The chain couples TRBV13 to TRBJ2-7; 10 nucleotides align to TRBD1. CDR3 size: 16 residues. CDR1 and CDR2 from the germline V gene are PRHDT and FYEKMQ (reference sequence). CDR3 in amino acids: CASSSRRGQGSCEQYF. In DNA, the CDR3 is TGTGCCAGCAGCTCCAGGAGGGGACAGGGGTCCTGCGAGCAGTACTTC.

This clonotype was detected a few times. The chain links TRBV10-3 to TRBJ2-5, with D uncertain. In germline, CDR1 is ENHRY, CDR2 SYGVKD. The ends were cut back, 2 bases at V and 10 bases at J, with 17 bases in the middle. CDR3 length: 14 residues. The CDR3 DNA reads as TGTGCCATCAGTGAGGGGCAGGCAGGAAGAGTCCAGTACTTC. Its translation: CAISEGQAGRVQYF.

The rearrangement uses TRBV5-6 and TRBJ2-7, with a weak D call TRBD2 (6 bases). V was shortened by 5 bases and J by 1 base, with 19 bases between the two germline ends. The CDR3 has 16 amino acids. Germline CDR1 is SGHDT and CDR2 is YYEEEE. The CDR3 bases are TGTGCCAGCAGTCTTGGTTGGGACGGGGGATCCTACGAGCAGTACTTC. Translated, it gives CASSLGWDGGSYEQYF.

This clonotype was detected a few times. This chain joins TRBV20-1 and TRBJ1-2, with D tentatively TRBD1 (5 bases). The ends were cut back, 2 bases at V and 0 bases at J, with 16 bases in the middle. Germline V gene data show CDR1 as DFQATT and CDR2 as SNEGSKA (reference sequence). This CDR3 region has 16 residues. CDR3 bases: TGCAGTGCTAGACAGGGCATGGGAACTTCTAACTATGGCTACACCTTC. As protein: CSARQGMGTSNYGYTF.

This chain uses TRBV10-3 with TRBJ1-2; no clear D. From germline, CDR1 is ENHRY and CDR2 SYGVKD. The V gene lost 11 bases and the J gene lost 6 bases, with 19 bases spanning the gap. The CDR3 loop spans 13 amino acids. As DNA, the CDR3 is TGTGCCGTCGCGTCCACATCGGAGGATGGCTACACCTTC. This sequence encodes CAVASTSEDGYTF.

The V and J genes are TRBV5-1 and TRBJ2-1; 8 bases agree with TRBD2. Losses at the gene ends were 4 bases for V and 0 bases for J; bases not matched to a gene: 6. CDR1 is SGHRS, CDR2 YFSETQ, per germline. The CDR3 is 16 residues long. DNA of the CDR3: TGCGCCAGCAGCGGGACTAGGGCGGACTCCTACAATGAGCAGTTCTTC. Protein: CASSGTRADSYNEQFF. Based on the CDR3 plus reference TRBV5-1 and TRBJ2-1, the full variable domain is KAGVTQTPRYLIKTRGQQVTLSCSPISGHRSVSWYQQTPGQGLQFLFEYFSETQRNKGNFPGRFSGRQFSNSRSEMNVSTLELGDSALYLCASSGTRADSYNEQFFGPGTRLTVL.

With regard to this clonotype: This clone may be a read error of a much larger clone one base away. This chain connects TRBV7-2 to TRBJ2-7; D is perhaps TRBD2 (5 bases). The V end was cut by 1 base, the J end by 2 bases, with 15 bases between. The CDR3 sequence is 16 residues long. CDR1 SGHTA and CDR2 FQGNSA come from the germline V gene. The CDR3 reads CASSLVGGGGAYEQYF. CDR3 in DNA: TGTGCCAGCAGCTTAGTGGGTGGCGGAGGAGCCTACGAGCAGTACTTC.

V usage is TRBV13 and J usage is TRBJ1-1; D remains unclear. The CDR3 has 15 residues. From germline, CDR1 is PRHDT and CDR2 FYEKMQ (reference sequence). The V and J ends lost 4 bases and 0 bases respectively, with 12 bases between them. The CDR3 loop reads CASSSTVWVNTEAFF. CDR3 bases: TGTGCCAGCAGCTCTACAGTTTGGGTGAACACTGAAGCTTTCTTT.

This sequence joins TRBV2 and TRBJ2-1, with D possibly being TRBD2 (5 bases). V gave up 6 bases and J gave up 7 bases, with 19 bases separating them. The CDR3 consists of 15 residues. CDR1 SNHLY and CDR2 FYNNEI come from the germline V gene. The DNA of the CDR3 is TGTGCCAGCAGGCTAGGGAGTCCTACGGGTAATGAGCAGTTCTTC. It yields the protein CASRLGSPTGNEQFF.

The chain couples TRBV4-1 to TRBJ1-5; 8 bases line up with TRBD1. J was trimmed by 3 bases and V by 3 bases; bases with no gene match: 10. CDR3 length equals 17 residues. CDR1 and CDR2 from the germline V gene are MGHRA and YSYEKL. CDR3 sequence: CASSHMDRAAYNQPQHF. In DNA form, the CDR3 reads TGCGCCAGCAGCCACATGGACAGGGCCGCTTACAATCAGCCCCAGCATTTT.

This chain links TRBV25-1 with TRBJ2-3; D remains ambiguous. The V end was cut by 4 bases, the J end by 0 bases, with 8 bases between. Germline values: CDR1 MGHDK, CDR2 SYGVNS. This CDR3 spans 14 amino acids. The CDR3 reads CASSARLSTDTQYF. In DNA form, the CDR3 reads TGTGCCAGCAGTGCGAGACTTAGCACAGATACGCAGTATTTT. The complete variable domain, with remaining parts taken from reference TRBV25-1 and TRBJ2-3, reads EADIYQTPRYLVIGTGKKITLECSQTMGHDKMYWYQQDPGMELHLIHYSYGVNSTEKGDLSSESTVSRIRTEHFPLTLESARPSHTSQYLCASSARLSTDTQYFGPGTRLTVL.

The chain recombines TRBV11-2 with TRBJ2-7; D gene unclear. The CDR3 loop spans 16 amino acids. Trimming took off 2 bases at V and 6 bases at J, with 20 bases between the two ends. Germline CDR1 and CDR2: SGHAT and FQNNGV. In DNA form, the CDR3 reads TGTGCCAGCAGCTTATCCCCCCCACCGGTTTTGGGCGAGCAGTACTTC. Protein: CASSLSPPPVLGEQYF.

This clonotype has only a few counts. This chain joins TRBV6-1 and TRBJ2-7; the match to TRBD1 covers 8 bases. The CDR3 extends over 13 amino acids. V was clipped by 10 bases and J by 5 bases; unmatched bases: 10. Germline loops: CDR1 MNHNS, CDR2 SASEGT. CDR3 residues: CATYETGGNEQYF. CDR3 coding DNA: TGTGCCACCTACGAAACAGGGGGGAACGAGCAGTACTTC.